This T cell receptor (beta chain) was sequenced for a study of T cell repertoires in cytomegalovirus infection (dated by TCRdb to the late 2010s). Regarding the study in general: Recently identified HLA-C-restricted CMV epitopes, whose presentation resists viral immunomodulation, were targeted by peptide stimulations together with well-studied HLA-B-restricted epitopes. Because public TCR beta signatures pointed to carriage of CMV infection together with the matching HLA type, the HLA type of each donor mattered for the analysis.

The treatment or condition label for this specimen denotes: in vitro stimulation with specific CMV peptide epitopes to enrich CMV-specific T cells. Sequenced using an Illumina HiSeq 1500. In-frame beta chains were kept once TCRdb had trimmed the public reads at Q25 with fastp and called clones with MiXCR. Rows are unified per CDR3 protein, each entry keeping the most common DNA and genes. The sample has around 360,000 distinct CDR3 sequences on record, approximately 35% of them singletons. In total, the top ten clones hold 13% of the sample. The full study reports these points: Carriers of CMV infection plus the relevant HLA type were discriminated by the cumulative frequency of public TCR beta family members in the study cohort and in an independent roughly 370-donor cohort. The ex vivo response was dominated by HLA-C-restricted CMV-specific TCR beta clonotypes, which also provided the single most frequent clonotype in two of eight donors.

In its sample, this clonotype was seen many times. The antigen this receptor binds is unknown. Nothing much larger sits one base from this clone, and base qualities are not available. The TCR comes from a human donor in good health (CMV status not recorded). Some clones in this sample may be carry-over from other donors' samples. Specimen: cultured PBMCs, collected from culture after CMV antigen stimulation.

The CDR3 loop reads CASSSDRVTETQYF. The sequenced DNA: TGTGCCAGCAGCTCGGACAGGGTAACAGAGACCCAGTACTTC. The V and J genes are TRBV7-8 and TRBJ2-5; TRBD1 matches 8 bases in the middle. Trimmed from V: 4 bases; trimmed from J: 4 bases; junction bases lacking a gene match: 5. The cysteine opens and the phenylalanine closes a CDR3 of 14 amino acids. CDR3 DNA is the only sequence kept; it has 42 bases, read in frame from the first base. The germline V gene yields SGHVS for CDR1 and FQNEAQ for CDR2. The entire variable domain, with the stretches around the CDR3 drawn from the reference TRBV7-8 and TRBJ2-5 proteins, is GAGVSQSPRYKVAKRGQDVALRCDPISGHVSLFWYQQALGQGPEFLTYFQNEAQLDKSGLPSDRFFAERPEGSVSTLKIQRTQQEDSAVYLCASSSDRVTETQYFGPGTRLLVL.